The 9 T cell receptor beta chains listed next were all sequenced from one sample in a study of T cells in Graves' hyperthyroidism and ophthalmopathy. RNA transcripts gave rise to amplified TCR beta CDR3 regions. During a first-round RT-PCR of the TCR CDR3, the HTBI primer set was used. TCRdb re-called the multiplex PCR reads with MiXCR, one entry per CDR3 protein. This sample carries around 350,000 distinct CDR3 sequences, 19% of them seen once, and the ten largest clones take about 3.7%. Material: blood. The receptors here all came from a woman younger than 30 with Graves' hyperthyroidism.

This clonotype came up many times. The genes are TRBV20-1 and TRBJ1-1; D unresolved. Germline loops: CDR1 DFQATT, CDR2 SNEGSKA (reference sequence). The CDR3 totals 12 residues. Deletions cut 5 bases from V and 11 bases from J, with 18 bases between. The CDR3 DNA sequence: TGCAGTGCTGCGTTGGGATTCTCTTACGCTTTCTTT. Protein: CSAALGFSYAFF.

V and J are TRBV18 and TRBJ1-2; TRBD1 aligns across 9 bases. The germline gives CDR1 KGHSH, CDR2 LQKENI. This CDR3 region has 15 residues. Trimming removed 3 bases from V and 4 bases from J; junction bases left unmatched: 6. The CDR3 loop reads CASSPNRGLGYGYTF. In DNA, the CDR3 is TGTGCCAGCTCACCCAACAGGGGGCTCGGCTATGGCTACACCTTC.

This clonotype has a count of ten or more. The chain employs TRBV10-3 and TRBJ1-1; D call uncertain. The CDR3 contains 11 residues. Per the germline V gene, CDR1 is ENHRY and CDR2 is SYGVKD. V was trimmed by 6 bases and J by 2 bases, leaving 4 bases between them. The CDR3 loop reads CAIRSNTEAFF. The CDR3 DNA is TGTGCCATCAGATCCAACACTGAAGCTTTCTTT.

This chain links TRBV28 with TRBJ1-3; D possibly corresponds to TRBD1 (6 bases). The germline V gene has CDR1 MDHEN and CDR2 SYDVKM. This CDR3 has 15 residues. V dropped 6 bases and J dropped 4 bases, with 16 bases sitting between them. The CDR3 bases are TGTGCCAGCAGCCTCGATACAGGGCCAGGAAACACCATATATTTT. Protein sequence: CASSLDTGPGNTIYF. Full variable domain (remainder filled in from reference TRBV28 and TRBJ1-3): DVKVTQSSRYLVKRTGEKVFLECVQDMDHENMFWYRQDPGLGLRLIYFSYDVKMKEKGDIPEGYSVSREKKERFSLILESASTNQTSMYLCASSLDTGPGNTIYFGEGSWLTVV.

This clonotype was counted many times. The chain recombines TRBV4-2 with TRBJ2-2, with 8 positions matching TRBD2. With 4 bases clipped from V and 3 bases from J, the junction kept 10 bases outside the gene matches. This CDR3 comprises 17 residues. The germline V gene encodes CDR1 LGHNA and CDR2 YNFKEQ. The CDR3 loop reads CASSLPTAGGYTGELFF. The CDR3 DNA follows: TGTGCCAGCAGCCTCCCCACCGCGGGGGGTTACACCGGGGAGCTGTTTTTT.

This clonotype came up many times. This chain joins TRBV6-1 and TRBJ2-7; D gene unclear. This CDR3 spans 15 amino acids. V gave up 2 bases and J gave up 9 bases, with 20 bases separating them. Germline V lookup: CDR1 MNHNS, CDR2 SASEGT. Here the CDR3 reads CASSEPTPLGVGQYF. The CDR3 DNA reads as TGTGCCAGCAGTGAACCCACCCCGTTGGGTGTTGGGCAGTACTTC.

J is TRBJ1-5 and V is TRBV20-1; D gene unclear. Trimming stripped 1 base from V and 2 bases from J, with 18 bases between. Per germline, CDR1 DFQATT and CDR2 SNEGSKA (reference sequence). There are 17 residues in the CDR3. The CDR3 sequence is CSARALGGHERNQPQHF. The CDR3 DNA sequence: TGCAGTGCTAGAGCCCTCGGCGGTCACGAGCGCAATCAGCCCCAGCATTTT.

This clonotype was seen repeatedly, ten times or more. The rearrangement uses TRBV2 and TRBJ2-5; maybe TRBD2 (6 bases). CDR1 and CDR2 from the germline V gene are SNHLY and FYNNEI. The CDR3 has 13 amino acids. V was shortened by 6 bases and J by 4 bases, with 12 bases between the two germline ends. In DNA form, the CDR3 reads TGTGCCAGCAGGGAGACTAGAAGAGAGACCCAGTACTTC. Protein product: CASRETRRETQYF.

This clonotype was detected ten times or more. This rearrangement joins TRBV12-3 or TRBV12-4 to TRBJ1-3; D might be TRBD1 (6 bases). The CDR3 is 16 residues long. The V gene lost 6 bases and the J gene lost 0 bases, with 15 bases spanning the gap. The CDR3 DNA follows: TGTGCCAGCAGCGACGCGCGAGGGGGCTCTGGAAACACCATATATTTT. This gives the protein CASSDARGGSGNTIYF.